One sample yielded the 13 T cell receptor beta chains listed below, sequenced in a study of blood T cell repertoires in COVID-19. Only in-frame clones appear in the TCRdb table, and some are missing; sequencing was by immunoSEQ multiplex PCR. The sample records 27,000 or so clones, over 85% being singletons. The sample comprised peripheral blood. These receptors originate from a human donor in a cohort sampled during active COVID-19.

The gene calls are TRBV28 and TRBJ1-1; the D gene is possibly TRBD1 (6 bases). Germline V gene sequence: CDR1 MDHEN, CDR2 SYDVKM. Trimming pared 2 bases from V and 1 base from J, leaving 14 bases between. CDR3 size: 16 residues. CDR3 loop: CASSLGAGDPNTEAFF. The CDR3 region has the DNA TGTGCCAGCAGTTTAGGGGCAGGGGATCCGAACACTGAAGCTTTCTTT.

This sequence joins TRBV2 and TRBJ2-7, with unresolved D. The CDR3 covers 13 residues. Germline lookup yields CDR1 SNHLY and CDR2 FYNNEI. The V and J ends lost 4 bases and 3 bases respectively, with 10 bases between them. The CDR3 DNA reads TGTGCCAGCAGTGCGGGTAATGGCTACGAGCAGTACTTC. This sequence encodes CASSAGNGYEQYF.

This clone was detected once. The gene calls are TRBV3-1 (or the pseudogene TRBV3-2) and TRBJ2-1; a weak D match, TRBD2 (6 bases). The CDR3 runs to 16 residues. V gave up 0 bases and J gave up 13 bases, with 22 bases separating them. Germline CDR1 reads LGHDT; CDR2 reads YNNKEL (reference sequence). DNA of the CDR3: TGTGCCAGCAGCCAAGATGTCGTTGCTGGCGGGGTAAGTCAGTTCTTC. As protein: CASSQDVVAGGVSQFF.

CDR3 in amino acids: CASSTSSQVISNQPQHF. CDR3 coding DNA: TGTGCCAGTAGTACCTCCTCCCAGGTGATTAGCAATCAGCCCCAGCATTTT. The genes are TRBV19 and TRBJ1-5; D is ambiguous. The CDR3 sequence is 17 residues long. Trimming pared 4 bases from V and 0 bases from J, leaving 16 bases between. CDR1 is LNHDA and CDR2 is SQIVND in the germline V gene (reference sequence).

This chain's CDR3 is CATSRDGRNEQFF. CDR3 DNA sequence: TGTGCCACCAGCAGAGATGGCCGCAATGAGCAGTTCTTC. The V call is TRBV15, the J call TRBJ2-1; D is unclear. The V end was cut by 0 bases, the J end by 6 bases, with 6 bases between. The CDR3 runs to 13 residues. The germline CDR1 and CDR2 sequences are LNHNV and YYDKDF (reference sequence).

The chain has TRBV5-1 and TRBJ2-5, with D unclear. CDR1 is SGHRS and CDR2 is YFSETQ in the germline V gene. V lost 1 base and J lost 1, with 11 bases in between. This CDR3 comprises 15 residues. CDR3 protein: CASSLNPTPQETQYF. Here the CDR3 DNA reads TGCGCCAGCAGCTTGAATCCGACTCCCCAAGAGACCCAGTACTTC.

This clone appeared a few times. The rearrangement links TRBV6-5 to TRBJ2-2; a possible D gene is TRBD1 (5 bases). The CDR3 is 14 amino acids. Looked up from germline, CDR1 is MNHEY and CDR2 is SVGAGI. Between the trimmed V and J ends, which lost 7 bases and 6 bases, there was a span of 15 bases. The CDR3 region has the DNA TGTGCCAGCATATACACAGGTTACGCCGGGGAGCTGTTTTTT. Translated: CASIYTGYAGELFF.

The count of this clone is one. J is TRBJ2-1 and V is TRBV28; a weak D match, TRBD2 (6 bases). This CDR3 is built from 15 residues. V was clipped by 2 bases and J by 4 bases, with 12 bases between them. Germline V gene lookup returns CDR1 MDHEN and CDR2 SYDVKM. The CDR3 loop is CASSLERGLYNEQFF. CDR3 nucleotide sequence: TGTGCCAGCAGTTTAGAGAGGGGACTTTACAATGAGCAGTTCTTC.

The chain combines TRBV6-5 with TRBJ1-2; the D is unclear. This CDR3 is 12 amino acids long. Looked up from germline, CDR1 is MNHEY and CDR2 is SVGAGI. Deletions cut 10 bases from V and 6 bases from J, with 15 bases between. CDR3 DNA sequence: TGTGCCACACTCCTAGGAATTGATGGCTACACCTTC. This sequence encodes CATLLGIDGYTF.

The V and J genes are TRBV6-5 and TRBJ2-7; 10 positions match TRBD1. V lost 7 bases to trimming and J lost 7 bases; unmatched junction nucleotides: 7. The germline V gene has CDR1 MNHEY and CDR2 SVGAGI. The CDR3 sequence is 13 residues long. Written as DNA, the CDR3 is TGTGCCAGCAAAGACAGGGGGCTTGGGGAGCAGTACTTC. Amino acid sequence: CASKDRGLGEQYF.

Here the CDR3 reads CASSYGAGDPDTQYF. DNA of the CDR3: TGTGCCAGCAGTTACGGAGCGGGGGACCCAGATACGCAGTATTTT. V usage is TRBV6-2 or TRBV6-3 and J usage is TRBJ2-3; TRBD2 aligns across 8 bases. The germline V gene has CDR1 MNHEY and CDR2 SVGEGT. The CDR3 has 15 amino acids. V lost 2 bases to trimming and J lost 4 bases; unmatched junction nucleotides: 5.

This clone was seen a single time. This CDR3 reads CATQDPGGETQYF. Written as DNA, the CDR3 is TGCGCCACCCAAGACCCCGGGGGGGAGACCCAGTACTTC. The chain joins TRBV5-1 to TRBJ2-5; 7 bases are shared with TRBD2. The CDR3 runs to 13 residues. Looked up from germline, CDR1 is SGHRS and CDR2 is YFSETQ. Trimming took 9 bases from V and 5 from J; bases not matched to a gene: 10. The whole variable domain, filled in from reference TRBV5-1 and TRBJ2-5, reads KAGVTQTPRYLIKTRGQQVTLSCSPISGHRSVSWYQQTPGQGLQFLFEYFSETQRNKGNFPGRFSGRQFSNSRSEMNVSTLELGDSALYLCATQDPGGETQYFGPGTRLLVL.

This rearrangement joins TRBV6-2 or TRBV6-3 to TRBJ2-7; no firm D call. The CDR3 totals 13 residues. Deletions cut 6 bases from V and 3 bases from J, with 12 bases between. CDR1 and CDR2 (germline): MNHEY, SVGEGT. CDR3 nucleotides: TGTGCCAGCAGCTTAACTGGTGACTACGAGCAGTACTTC. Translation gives CASSLTGDYEQYF.